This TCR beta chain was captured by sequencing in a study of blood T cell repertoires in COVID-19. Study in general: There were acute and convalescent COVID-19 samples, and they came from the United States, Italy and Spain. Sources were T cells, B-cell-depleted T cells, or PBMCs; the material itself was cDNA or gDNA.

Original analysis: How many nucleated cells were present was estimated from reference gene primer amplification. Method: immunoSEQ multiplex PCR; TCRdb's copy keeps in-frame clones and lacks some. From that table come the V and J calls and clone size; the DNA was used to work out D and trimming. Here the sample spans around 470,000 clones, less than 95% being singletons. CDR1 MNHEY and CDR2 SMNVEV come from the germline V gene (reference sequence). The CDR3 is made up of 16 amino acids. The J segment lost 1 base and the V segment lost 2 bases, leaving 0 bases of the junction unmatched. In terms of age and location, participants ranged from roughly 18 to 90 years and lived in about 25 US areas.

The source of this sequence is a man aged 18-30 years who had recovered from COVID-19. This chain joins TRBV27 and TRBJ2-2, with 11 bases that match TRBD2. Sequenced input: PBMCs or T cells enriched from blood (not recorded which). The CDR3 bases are TGTGCCAGCAGTTTAGGGACTAGCGGGAACACCGGGGAGCTGTTTTTT. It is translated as CASSLGTSGNTGELFF.